The sequence of this TCR beta chain was determined in a study of T cell changes during pregnancy in multiple sclerosis. CDR1 is SGHNT, CDR2 YYREEE, per germline (reference sequence). J gave up 0 bases and V 3 bases, and 10 bases lay outside the gene matches. The CDR3 runs 18 residues. Data came from immunoSEQ multiplex PCR; TCRdb stores just in-frame clones and leaves some out. The profile shows more than 25,000 clones, roughly 94% of them singletons. This TCR was sampled from a female donor in good health, enrolled as a control in a pregnancy study. The source was peripheral blood, collected in the first trimester of pregnancy. J is TRBJ2-1 and V is TRBV5-4, with 9 bases matching TRBD2. The chain's CDR3 is CASSSRVGREGSYNEQFF. The CDR3 DNA is TGTGCCAGCAGCTCGCGGGTCGGGCGGGAGGGCTCCTACAATGAGCAGTTCTTC.